This section outlines one TCR beta chain sequence together with its context. Its target is unknown. Use of 60 Vbeta and 13 Jbeta primers characterized the PCR. The method was immunoSEQ multiplex PCR; TCRdb's version includes in-frame clones alone and lacks a portion of them. The sample shows over 100,000 clones, about four fifths of them seen only once. The record originates from a study of cytomegalovirus exposure and HLA in healthy donors. Study-level results: In a later analysis, V- and J-gene trimming of beta chains associated with a DCLRE1C missense variant, replicated independently.

Input material: PBMCs. This TCR came from a woman aged 40-49 years in good health and CMV-seronegative.

CDR3 DNA: TGTGCCAGCAGTGGGAGGACAGGCAACACTGAAGCTTTCTTT. Amino acid sequence: CASSGRTGNTEAFF. J is TRBJ1-1 and V is TRBV6-6, with 7 bases aligning to TRBD1. This CDR3 spans 14 amino acids. Germline lookup yields CDR1 MNHNY and CDR2 SVGAGI (reference sequence). The junction had 5 bases not matched to a gene; V was cut back by 5 bases and J by 2 bases.